These 5 T cell receptor beta chains came from one sample sequenced in a study of beta chain features in type 1 diabetes. Every bit of the isolated RNA underwent reverse transcription, so sequencing read expressed TCRB transcripts. Produced via immunoSEQ multiplex PCR; TCRdb's table is partial and in-frame only. The table records around 250,000 clones, around a quarter of them present only once. Sequencing was done on a sample of central memory CD4+ T cells from blood. These receptors came from a man aged 25-45 years in good health.

This clone has just one count. The chain links TRBV7-6 to TRBJ2-5, with 14 bases lining up with TRBD2. V was clipped by 3 bases and J by 5 bases; unmatched bases: 8. Per germline, CDR1 SGHVS and CDR2 FNYEAQ. This CDR3 is built from 17 residues. The CDR3 DNA is TGTGCCAGCAGCTTGCGGACTAGCGGGGGGACCCAGGAGACCCAGTACTTC. It translates to CASSLRTSGGTQETQYF.

The rearrangement joins TRBV19 to TRBJ1-6; D is ambiguous. Trimming left V 5 bases short and J 6 bases short, with 5 bases between. Germline V gene sequence: CDR1 LNHDA, CDR2 SQIVND (reference sequence). The CDR3 consists of 12 residues. CDR3 loop: CASSGTNSPLHF. CDR3 DNA sequence: TGTGCCAGTAGTGGTACTAATTCACCCCTCCACTTT.

The J gene is TRBJ1-1, the V gene TRBV29-1; D remains unclear. Germline-derived CDR1 and CDR2 are SQVTM and ANQGSEA. The CDR3 totals 11 residues. Trimming shortened V by 8 bases and J by 5 bases, and 12 bases separated the two germline ends. CDR3 sequence: CSTPIGTEAFF. The CDR3 DNA follows: TGCAGCACCCCAATCGGGACTGAAGCTTTCTTT.

Ten or more counts support this clone. The gene calls are TRBV2 and TRBJ2-4, with 8 nucleotides matching TRBD1. V was clipped by 8 bases and J by 8 bases; unmatched bases: 11. Germline loops: CDR1 SNHLY, CDR2 FYNNEI. There are 14 residues in the CDR3. Written as DNA, the CDR3 is TGTGCCAGCGAGACGGGACAGGCTCCGGACATTCAGTACTTC. Translation gives CASETGQAPDIQYF.

The genes are TRBV2 and TRBJ2-7; 9 nucleotides match TRBD1. CDR1 SNHLY and CDR2 FYNNEI come from the germline V gene. The length of the CDR3 is 14 residues. The V gene end was trimmed by 1 base and the J gene end by 5 bases; junction bases not matched to a gene: 3. CDR3 protein: CASSEGWTGDEQYF. DNA of the CDR3: TGTGCCAGCAGTGAAGGGTGGACAGGGGACGAGCAGTACTTC. Full variable domain (missing parts from reference TRBV2 and TRBJ2-7): EPEVTQTPSHQVTQMGQEVILRCVPISNHLYFYWYRQILGQKVEFLVSFYNNEISEKSEIFDDQFSVERPDGSNFTLKIRSTKLEDSAMYFCASSEGWTGDEQYFGPGTRLTVT.